This T cell receptor (beta chain) was obtained from a study of blood T cell repertoires in COVID-19. Study-level information: Samples of COVID-19 (acute and convalescent) were obtained from the United States, Italy and Spain. PBMCs, B-cell-depleted T cells, or T cells provided the cDNA or gDNA that made up the material.

Participants spanned ages about 18 to 90 years and resided in roughly 22 US areas. Recovered participants had two consecutive negative NP/OP PCR tests, healthcare professional clearance, or symptom resolution. Sequencing used immunoSEQ multiplex PCR; TCRdb keeps in-frame clones, though not all of them. There are some 210,000 clones in the sample; about 81% occur only once, and around 9% lies in the top ten. This CDR3 spans 12 amino acids. The germline V gene has CDR1 SNHLY and CDR2 FYNNEI. V gave up 8 bases and J gave up 1 base, with 9 bases separating them. This TCR came from a man in his forties or fifties who had recovered from COVID-19. Sequencing was done on a sample of PBMCs or T cells enriched from blood (not recorded which). The J gene is TRBJ2-7, the V gene TRBV2, with a tentative D call TRBD1 (6 bases). For the CDR3, the DNA is TGTGCCAGCGTCAGGGGATCCTACGAGCAGTACTTC. The encoded protein is CASVRGSYEQYF.